This note documents a single T cell receptor (beta chain) sequence. This clonotype was seen ten or more times. Its specific antigen is unknown. Base qualities are not provided; no much larger clone lies one nucleotide away. Ophthalmopathy patients had moderately to severely active disease, with a Clinical Activity Score of 3 or more, a NOSPECS grade of 4 or more, and a disease duration of less than 3 months. Patients with uncontrolled infections, other autoimmune diseases, pregnancy or lactation were excluded. Diagnoses were based on clinical symptoms, serum thyroxine and TRAb, thyroid ultrasound and orbital computed tomography. PBMCs were isolated from about 9.1 ml of fresh peripheral blood by Ficoll-Paque density gradient centrifugation. Trizol reagent was used to extract total RNA, and RNA quality was then checked on an Agilent 2100 Bioanalyzer. The data originate from a study of T cells in Graves' hyperthyroidism and ophthalmopathy (dated by TCRdb to the late 2010s). As for the study more broadly: Peripheral blood was collected at initial diagnosis, before any treatment. To identify distinguishing TCR V-J signatures, a discovery cohort of 95 to 100 patients was used, comprising 43 with Graves' ophthalmopathy and around 60 with stable Graves' hyperthyroidism. An independent validation cohort of 18 to 20 hyperthyroidism patients and about 15 patients who later progressed to ophthalmopathy tested prospective prediction of ophthalmopathy. The 90 or so discovery patients were randomly split 7:3 into training and test sets. In about six Graves' hyperthyroidism patients, the study also compared T-cell repertoires from thyroid tissue with T-cell repertoires from blood. After sampling, hyperthyroidism patients received methimazole starting at 30 mg daily, and ophthalmopathy patients received high-dose intravenous methylprednisolone. The paper reports TCR Vbeta CDR3 sequencing of approximately 140 peripheral blood samples: around 45 ophthalmopathy, fewer than 80 hyperthyroidism and about 17 progressor patients.

The study at large found these results: No statistical method was used to set the sample size in advance, and investigators knew the group allocation. In validation, the model predicted progression to ophthalmopathy a median of about 6.8 months before onset, with over 60% sensitivity and roughly 79% specificity. A model built on a 13 V-J signature distinguished ophthalmopathy from stable hyperthyroidism, reaching roughly 88% sensitivity and around 81% specificity in cross-validation and 80%/75% in testing. Blood samples also contained most of the expanded thyroid clonotypes (frequency above 0.001), which suggests that blood repertoires may reflect thyroid immune responses.

TCR beta CDR3 regions were amplified from RNA transcripts. The first round of RT-PCR for the TCR CDR3 was performed with the HTBI primer set and the Qiagen OneStep RT-PCR kit. Libraries were constructed in a second round of multiplex PCR, after which size selection and purification were carried out. Sequencing of the libraries was done on an Illumina HiSeq2000 using paired-end 100 bp reads. The study's own analysis went as follows. SOAPnuke was used to process the raw data, removing reads that contained adapters or uncalled bases, had a mean Phred below 15, or lacked an exact match to the constant primer or identifier. COPE v1.2.5 was used to merge high-quality paired reads, and clonotypes were defined as unique nucleotide sequences. MiTCR v1.1 was used to align the clonotypes against IMGT TRBV, TRBD and TRBJ reference segments. Analysis was restricted to V-J combinations with a frequency above 0.0001, which covered about 99% of repertoires. The TCS score was defined as the ratio of F50 (clonal expansion) to E x V (chaos), calculated using BLOSUM62-based TCRdist between CDR3 peptides within each V-J. Welch's t-statistics and random forest reduced 500 to 550 V-J features to 10 to 15, which were used in a naive Bayes classifier (R e1071). TCRdb reworked the public reads: Q25 trimming with fastp, MiXCR clone assembly, productive beta chains retained. When rows share a CDR3 protein, they turn into one entry using the most common DNA and genes. V and J calls and clone size were set by TCRdb, not the authors. For this sample there are hundreds of thousands of distinct CDR3 sequences; roughly 14% appear just once. Roughly an eighth of the sample lies in the top ten.

Trimming removed 5 bases from V and 7 bases from J, leaving 9 bases between the germline ends. Reading the germline V gene gives CDR1 MNHNS and CDR2 SASEGT. The CDR3 covers 13 residues, taking in both the cysteine and the phenylalanine. The entry retains the CDR3 DNA only, 39 bases that are in frame from base 1. The clonotype was recovered from a man between 18 and 29 years old with Graves' ophthalmopathy. The rearranged chain carries TRBV6-1 and TRBJ1-6; the D gene is unclear. The material sequenced was blood. The CDR3: CASSLTRNSPLHF. The bases read TGTGCCAGCAGTCTAACAAGGAATTCACCCCTCCACTTT.